The 15 T cell receptor beta chains below were found in one sample sequenced in a study of technical replicates of blood from a handful of donors (dated by TCRdb to 2016 to 2017). Preparation of the library involved the immunoSEQ multiplex PCR assay. In TCRdb, the immuneACCESS table is reduced to in-frame sequences with V and J assigned. These tables do not hold every clone; where another copy was compared, an unresolved V gene accounts for under half, and the others remain unexplained. The sample table contains 75,000 to 100,000 clones; only one count was recorded for about 94% of them. The ten top clones hold 0.24% of the sample. The sequenced sample was T cells isolated from PBMCs. All receptors derive from a human donor in good health.

V usage is TRBV7-2 and J usage is TRBJ2-7; 8 bases agree with TRBD1. The CDR3 loop spans 15 amino acids. The ends lost 1 base at V and 4 bases at J; junction bases unmatched: 6. Germline V gene data show CDR1 as SGHTA and CDR2 as FQGNSA. CDR3 amino acids: CASSLVAGGKYEQYF. CDR3 bases: TGTGCCAGCAGCTTAGTGGCAGGGGGCAAGTACGAGCAGTACTTC.

This clone occurred once. The gene calls are TRBV5-8 and TRBJ2-1; weak D call: TRBD2 (6 bases). V lost 2 bases and J 14 bases, leaving 17 bases between the germline ends. Germline V lookup: CDR1 SGHTS, CDR2 YDEGEE. The CDR3 loop spans 13 amino acids. The DNA of the CDR3 is TGTGCCAGCAGCTTCGGCGCGGGGAAGGGTGAGTTCTTC. This encodes CASSFGAGKGEFF.

The rearrangement links TRBV5-1 to TRBJ2-5; D is perhaps TRBD1 (6 bases). The germline V gene encodes CDR1 SGHRS and CDR2 YFSETQ. This CDR3 has 18 amino acids. V was pared by 2 bases and J by 0 bases, with 20 bases between. This CDR3 reads CASSFSRDTLEYQETQYF. CDR3 nucleotide sequence: TGCGCCAGCAGCTTTAGCCGGGACACCTTAGAGTACCAAGAGACCCAGTACTTC.

This sequence joins TRBV9 and TRBJ2-7; 10 bases align to TRBD2. This CDR3 contains 15 residues. Germline lookup yields CDR1 SGDLS and CDR2 YYNGEE. V lost 3 bases and J lost 6; bases outside the gene matches: 9. The CDR3 DNA follows: TGTGCCAGCAGCGCCTCAGCGGGAGGGCCAACCGAGCAGTACTTC. Encoded protein: CASSASAGGPTEQYF. Full variable domain (outside the CDR3, taken from reference TRBV9 and TRBJ2-7): DSGVTQTPKHLITATGQRVTLRCSPRSGDLSVYWYQQSLDQGLQFLIQYYNGEERAKGNILERFSAQQFPDLHSELNLSSLELGDSALYFCASSASAGGPTEQYFGPGTRLTVT.

The chain employs TRBV7-2 and TRBJ1-1; D gene uncertain. Germline V lookup: CDR1 SGHTA, CDR2 FQGNSA. The CDR3 contains 14 residues. V dropped 4 bases and J dropped 7 bases, with 16 bases sitting between them. The CDR3 DNA reads as TGTGCCAGCAGCTCTCCAAGCCCGCCCAATGAAGCTTTCTTT. Translation gives CASSSPSPPNEAFF.

The chain couples TRBV5-1 to TRBJ1-5; D may be TRBD1 (5 bases). The CDR3 is 14 amino acids. From germline, CDR1 is SGHRS and CDR2 YFSETQ. The V and J ends lost 4 bases and 4 bases respectively, with 12 bases between them. CDR3 residues: CASSPGDSNQPQHF. DNA for the CDR3: TGCGCCAGCAGCCCAGGTGACAGTAATCAGCCCCAGCATTTT.

The V gene is TRBV11-3, the J gene TRBJ1-6; D might be TRBD1 (5 bases). V was pared by 5 bases and J by 15 bases, with 11 bases between. Germline lookup yields CDR1 SGHNT and CDR2 YENEEA. The CDR3 covers 11 residues. The CDR3 reads CASSLGTLLHF. In nucleotides, the CDR3 is TGTGCCAGCAGCCTCGGGACTCTCCTCCACTTT.

The J gene is TRBJ2-2, the V gene TRBV4-2; TRBD2 aligns across 12 bases. The junction had 11 bases not matched to a gene; V was cut back by 1 base and J by 8 bases. This CDR3 region has 18 residues. CDR1 is LGHNA, CDR2 YNFKEQ, per germline. This CDR3 is CASSQGLAGVSLAGELFF. The DNA of the CDR3 is TGTGCCAGCAGCCAAGGACTAGCGGGAGTATCATTAGCGGGGGAGCTGTTTTTT.

This clone was seen more than once but under ten times. The rearrangement links TRBV6-1 to TRBJ1-5; D gene uncertain. Germline values: CDR1 MNHNS, CDR2 SASEGT. V was cut by 4 bases and J by 1 base, with 17 bases left in between. The length of the CDR3 is 17 residues. The CDR3 nucleotides read TGTGCCAGCAGTGGCCCGCGGAGCGGGTTCAGCAATCAGCCCCAGCATTTT. This encodes CASSGPRSGFSNQPQHF.

The genes are TRBV19 and TRBJ1-5; a possible D gene is TRBD1 (5 bases). Germline loops: CDR1 LNHDA, CDR2 SQIVND (reference sequence). V gave up 4 bases and J gave up 0 bases, with 10 bases separating them. This CDR3 spans 15 amino acids. The CDR3 reads CASSNQGFSNQPQHF. In DNA, the CDR3 is TGTGCCAGTAGTAACCAGGGTTTTAGCAATCAGCCCCAGCATTTT.

The gene calls are TRBV5-1 and TRBJ2-1, with TRBD2 matching 10 bases. The CDR3 covers 15 residues. V dropped 5 bases and J dropped 8; count of bases not matched to a gene: 10. CDR1 and CDR2 from the germline V gene are SGHRS and YFSETQ. The CDR3 protein is CASRPLAGGSYEQFF. In DNA form, the CDR3 reads TGCGCCAGCAGGCCATTAGCGGGAGGTAGCTATGAGCAGTTCTTC.

This clone occurred a few times. The J gene is TRBJ2-2, the V gene TRBV5-4; maybe TRBD1 (6 bases). Germline CDR1 and CDR2: SGHNT and YYREEE (reference sequence). Trimming took off 4 bases at V and 1 base at J, with 8 bases between the two ends. The length of the CDR3 is 14 residues. The CDR3 bases are TGTGCCAGCAGCCCGACAGGGAACACCGGGGAGCTGTTTTTT. Translated: CASSPTGNTGELFF.

This chain links TRBV6-6 with TRBJ1-5; 11 bases match TRBD1. The germline V gene encodes CDR1 MNHNY and CDR2 SVGAGI (reference sequence). This CDR3 has 15 amino acids. The J segment lost 5 bases and the V segment lost 5 bases, leaving 5 bases of the junction unmatched. CDR3 nucleotide sequence: TGTGCCAGCAGTGGTAGGACAGGGGGCGATCAGCCCCAGCATTTT. Protein product: CASSGRTGGDQPQHF.

CDR3 residues: CARSGRAGGSRYEQYF. CDR3 bases: TGTGCCCGATCGGGGAGGGCGGGAGGGTCACGATACGAGCAGTACTTC. This chain links TRBV2 with TRBJ2-7; 9 nucleotides line up with TRBD2. This CDR3 region has 16 residues. The V segment lost 11 bases and the J segment 4 bases; nucleotides outside the gene matches: 18. CDR1 and CDR2 from the germline V gene are SNHLY and FYNNEI.

The chain has TRBV7-6 and TRBJ2-3; D might be TRBD2 (6 bases). The CDR3 consists of 15 residues. The germline V gene has CDR1 SGHVS and CDR2 FNYEAQ. Trimming removed 5 bases from V and 5 bases from J, with 17 bases in between. The CDR3 region has the DNA TGTGCCAGCAGCCCGGGACTCCTCAAGGGAGATACGCAGTATTTT. Protein sequence: CASSPGLLKGDTQYF.